This TCR beta chain was obtained from a study of cytomegalovirus exposure and HLA in healthy donors. Study-wide points: Association of 17,000 or so TCR beta sequences with HLA alleles was found at 0.05 false discovery rate in a later analysis. Reportedly, TCR beta sequences accurately predicted HLA-A and HLA-B alleles in most subjects.

Concerning this clone: The antigen is undetermined.

Germline V gene data show CDR1 as MNHEY and CDR2 as SMNVEV (reference sequence). V lost 2 bases and J lost 0; bases outside the gene matches: 12. The CDR3 sequence is 19 residues long. This PCR relied on a set of 60 Vbeta primers and 13 Jbeta primers. TCRdb's copy holds only in-frame clones and misses some; the assay was immunoSEQ multiplex PCR. The sample has 100,000 to 150,000 clones, less than 90% seen once. The V gene is TRBV27, the J gene TRBJ2-2; 7 nucleotides match TRBD1. The sequenced material came from PBMCs. The receptor was isolated from a young man in good health and CMV-seropositive. The CDR3: CASSLAEKGAKTNTGELFF. DNA for the CDR3: TGTGCCAGCAGTTTAGCCGAAAAGGGGGCTAAGACGAACACCGGGGAGCTGTTTTTT.